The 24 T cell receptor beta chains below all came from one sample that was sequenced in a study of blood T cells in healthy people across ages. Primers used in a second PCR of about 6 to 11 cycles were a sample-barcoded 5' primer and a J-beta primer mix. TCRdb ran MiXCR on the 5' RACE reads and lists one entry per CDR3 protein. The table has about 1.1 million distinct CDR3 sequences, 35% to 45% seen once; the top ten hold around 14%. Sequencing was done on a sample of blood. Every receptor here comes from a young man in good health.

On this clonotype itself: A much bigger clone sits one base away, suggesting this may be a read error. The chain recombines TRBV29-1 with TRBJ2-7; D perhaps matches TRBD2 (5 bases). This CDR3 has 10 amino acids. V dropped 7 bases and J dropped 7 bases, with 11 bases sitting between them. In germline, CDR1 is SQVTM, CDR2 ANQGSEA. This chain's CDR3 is CSGLNNEQYF. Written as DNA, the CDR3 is TGCAGCGGACTAAACAATGAGCAGTACTTC.

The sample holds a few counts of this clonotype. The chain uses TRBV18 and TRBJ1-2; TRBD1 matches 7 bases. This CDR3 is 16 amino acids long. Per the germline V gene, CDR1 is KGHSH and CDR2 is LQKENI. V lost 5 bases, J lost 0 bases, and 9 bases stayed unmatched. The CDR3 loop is CASSSGQVGANYGYTF. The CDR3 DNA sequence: TGTGCCAGCTCATCAGGACAGGTTGGCGCTAACTATGGCTACACCTTC.

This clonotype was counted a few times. The CDR3 here is CASSIFNYGYTF. The CDR3 DNA reads TGTGCCAGCAGCATCTTTAACTATGGCTACACCTTC. The V gene is TRBV5-5, the J gene TRBJ1-2; D not certain. The germline CDR1 and CDR2 sequences are SGHKS and YYEKEE (reference sequence). The CDR3 length is 12 residues. V lost 4 bases and J 1 base, leaving 5 bases between the germline ends.

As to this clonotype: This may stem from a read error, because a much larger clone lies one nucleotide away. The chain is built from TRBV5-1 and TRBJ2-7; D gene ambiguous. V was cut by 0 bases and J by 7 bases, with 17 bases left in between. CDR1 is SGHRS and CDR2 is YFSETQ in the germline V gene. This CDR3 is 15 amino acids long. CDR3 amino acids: CASSLEIQYADEQYF. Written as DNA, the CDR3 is TGCGCCAGCAGCTTGGAAATCCAATACGCAGATGAGCAGTACTTC.

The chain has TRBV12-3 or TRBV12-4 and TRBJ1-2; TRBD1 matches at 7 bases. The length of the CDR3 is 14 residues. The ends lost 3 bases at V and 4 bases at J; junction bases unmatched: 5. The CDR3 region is CASSFSGGTYGYTF. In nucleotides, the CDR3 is TGTGCCAGCAGTTTTTCAGGGGGTACCTATGGCTACACCTTC.

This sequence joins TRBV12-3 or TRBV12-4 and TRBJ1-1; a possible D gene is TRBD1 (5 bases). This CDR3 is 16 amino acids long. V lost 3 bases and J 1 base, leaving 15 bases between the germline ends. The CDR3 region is CASSFVKGQGNTEAFF. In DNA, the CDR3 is TGTGCCAGCAGTTTCGTAAAAGGGCAGGGGAACACTGAAGCTTTCTTT.

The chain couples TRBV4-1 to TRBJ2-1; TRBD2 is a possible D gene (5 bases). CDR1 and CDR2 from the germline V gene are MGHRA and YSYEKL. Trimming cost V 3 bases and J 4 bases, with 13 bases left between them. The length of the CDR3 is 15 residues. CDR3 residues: CASSQWVSGYNEQFF. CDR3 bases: TGCGCCAGCAGCCAGTGGGTCTCGGGGTACAATGAGCAGTTCTTC.

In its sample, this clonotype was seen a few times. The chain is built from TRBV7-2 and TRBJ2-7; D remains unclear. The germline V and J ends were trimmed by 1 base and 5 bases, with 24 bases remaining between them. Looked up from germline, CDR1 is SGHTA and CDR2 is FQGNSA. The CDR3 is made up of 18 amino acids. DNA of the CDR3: TGTGCCAGCAGCTTAGTGTTAGGACGGGTGGGATTGAGAAACGAGCAGTACTTC. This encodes CASSLVLGRVGLRNEQYF.

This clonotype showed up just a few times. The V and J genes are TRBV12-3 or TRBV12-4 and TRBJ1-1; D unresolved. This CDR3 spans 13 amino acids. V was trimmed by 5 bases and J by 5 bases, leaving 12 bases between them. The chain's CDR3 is CASSPWVGTEAFF. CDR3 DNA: TGTGCCAGCAGTCCCTGGGTCGGAACTGAAGCTTTCTTT.

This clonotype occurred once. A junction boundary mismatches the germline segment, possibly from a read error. The CDR3 sequence: CASSQDFTGTEVFF. Here the CDR3 DNA reads TGCGCCAGTAGCCAAGATTTCACAGGGACTGAAGTTTTCTTT. This sequence joins TRBV4-3 and TRBJ1-1; tentative D call: TRBD1 (6 bases). The CDR3 is made up of 14 amino acids. CDR1 and CDR2 (germline): LGHNA, YSLEER.

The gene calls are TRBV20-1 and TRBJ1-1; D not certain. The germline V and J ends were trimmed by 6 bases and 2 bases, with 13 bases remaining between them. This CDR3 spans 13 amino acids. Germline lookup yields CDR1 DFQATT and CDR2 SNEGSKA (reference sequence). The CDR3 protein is CSAILLLNTEAFF. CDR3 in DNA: TGCAGTGCCATCTTACTACTAAACACTGAAGCTTTCTTT.

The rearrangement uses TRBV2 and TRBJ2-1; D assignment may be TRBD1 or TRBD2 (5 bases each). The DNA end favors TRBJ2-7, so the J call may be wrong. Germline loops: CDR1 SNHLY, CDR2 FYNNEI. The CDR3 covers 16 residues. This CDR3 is CASSYTGGSPYNEQYF. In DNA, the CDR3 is TGTGCCAGCAGTTATACAGGCGGGTCCCCCTACAATGAGCAGTACTTC.

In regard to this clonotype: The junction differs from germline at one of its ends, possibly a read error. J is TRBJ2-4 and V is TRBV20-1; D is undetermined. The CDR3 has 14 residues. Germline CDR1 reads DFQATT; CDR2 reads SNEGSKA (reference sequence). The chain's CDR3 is CGASSVRAKNIQYF. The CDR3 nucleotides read TGCGGTGCTAGTTCAGTGAGAGCCAAAAACATTCAGTACTTC.

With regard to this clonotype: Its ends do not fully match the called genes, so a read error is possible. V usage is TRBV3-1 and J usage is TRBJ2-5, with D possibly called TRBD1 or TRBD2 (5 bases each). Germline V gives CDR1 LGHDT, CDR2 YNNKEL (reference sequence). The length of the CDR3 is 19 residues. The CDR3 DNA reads TGTACCAGCAGCCAAGATCGTGCTGACCGGGACGGATATTTGGAGACCCAGTACTTC. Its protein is CTSSQDRADRDGYLETQYF.

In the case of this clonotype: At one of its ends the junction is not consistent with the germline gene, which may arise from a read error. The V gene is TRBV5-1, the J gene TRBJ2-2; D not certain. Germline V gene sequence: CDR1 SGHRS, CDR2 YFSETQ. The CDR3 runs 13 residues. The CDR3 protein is CAGSLVGSGELFF. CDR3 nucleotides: TGCGCCGGCAGCTTGGTGGGTTCCGGGGAGCTGTTTTTT.

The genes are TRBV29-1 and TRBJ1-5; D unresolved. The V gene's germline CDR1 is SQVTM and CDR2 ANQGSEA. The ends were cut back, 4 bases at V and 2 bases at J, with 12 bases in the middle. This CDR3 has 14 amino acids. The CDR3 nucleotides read TGCAGCGTTGGCTCAGGAATAGGCAATCAGCCCCAGCATTTT. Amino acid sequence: CSVGSGIGNQPQHF.

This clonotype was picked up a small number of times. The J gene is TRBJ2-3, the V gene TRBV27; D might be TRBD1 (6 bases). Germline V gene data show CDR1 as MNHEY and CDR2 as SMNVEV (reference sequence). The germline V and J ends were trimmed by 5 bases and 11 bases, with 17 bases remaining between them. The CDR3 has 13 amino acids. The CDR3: CASSAEYRVQQYF. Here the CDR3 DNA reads TGTGCCAGCAGTGCCGAATACAGGGTACAGCAGTATTTT.

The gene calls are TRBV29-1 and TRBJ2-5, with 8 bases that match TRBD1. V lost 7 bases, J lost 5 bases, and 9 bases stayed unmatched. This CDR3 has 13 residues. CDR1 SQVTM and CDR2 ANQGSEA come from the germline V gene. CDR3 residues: CSAGQGTGETQYF. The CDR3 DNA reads TGCAGCGCCGGACAGGGAACGGGCGAGACCCAGTACTTC.

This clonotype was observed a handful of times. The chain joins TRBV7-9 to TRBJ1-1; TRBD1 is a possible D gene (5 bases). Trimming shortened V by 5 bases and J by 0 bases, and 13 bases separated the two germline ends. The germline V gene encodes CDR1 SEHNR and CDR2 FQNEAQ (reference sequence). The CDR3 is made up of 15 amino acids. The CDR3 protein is CASSNLPTVNTEAFF. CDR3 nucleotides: TGTGCCAGCAGCAACCTCCCGACAGTGAACACTGAAGCTTTCTTT.

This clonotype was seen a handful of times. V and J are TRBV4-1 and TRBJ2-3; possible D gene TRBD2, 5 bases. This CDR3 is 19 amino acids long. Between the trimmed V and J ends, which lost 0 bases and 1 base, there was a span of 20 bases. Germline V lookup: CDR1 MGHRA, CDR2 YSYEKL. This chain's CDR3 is CASSQDPLTGGEGTDTQYF. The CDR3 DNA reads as TGCGCCAGCAGCCAAGATCCCTTAACTGGAGGTGAGGGCACAGATACGCAGTATTTT.

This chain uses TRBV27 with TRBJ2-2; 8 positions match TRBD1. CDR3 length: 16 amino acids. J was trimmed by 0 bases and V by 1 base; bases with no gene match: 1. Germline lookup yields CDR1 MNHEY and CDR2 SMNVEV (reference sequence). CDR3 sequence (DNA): TGTGCCAGCAGTTTATGGGACAGGCCGAACACCGGGGAGCTGTTTTTT. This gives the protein CASSLWDRPNTGELFF.

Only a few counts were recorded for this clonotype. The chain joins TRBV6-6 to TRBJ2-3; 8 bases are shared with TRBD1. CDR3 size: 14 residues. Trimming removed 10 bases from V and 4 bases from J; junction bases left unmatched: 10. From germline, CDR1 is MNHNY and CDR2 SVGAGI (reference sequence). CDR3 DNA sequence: TGTGCCAACTCGGACAGGGCGGAGTCAGATACGCAGTATTTT. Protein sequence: CANSDRAESDTQYF.

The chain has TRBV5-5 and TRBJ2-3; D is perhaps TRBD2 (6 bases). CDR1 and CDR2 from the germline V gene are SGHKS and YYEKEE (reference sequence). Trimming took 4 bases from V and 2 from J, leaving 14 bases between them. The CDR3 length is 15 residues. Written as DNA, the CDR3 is TGTGCCAGCAGCGTCCGGGGACTTAACACAGATACGCAGTATTTT. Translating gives CASSVRGLNTDTQYF.

The CDR3 spells CASSPRTVRVSYEQYF. CDR3 DNA sequence: TGTGCCAGCAGCCCCCGGACAGTGAGGGTCTCCTACGAGCAGTACTTC. The J gene is TRBJ2-7, the V gene TRBV21-1; TRBD1 is taken as the D call from the table, unchecked against the DNA. TRBV21-1 is a known pseudogene. The CDR3 consists of 16 residues.